This record concerns one TCR beta chain sequence. Antigen unknown. This sample is part of a study of CD4 T cells in relation to SARS-CoV-2 and coronaviruses. Trimming cost V 4 bases and J 4 bases, with 14 bases left between them. Germline-derived CDR1 and CDR2 are SGHRS and YFSETQ. The CDR3 spans 14 residues. TCRdb keeps only in-frame clones here, not all; method: immunoSEQ multiplex PCR. The sample lists about 12,000 clones; less than 70% were seen once. CD4+ T cells from unexposed donors were obtained before the COVID-19 pandemic (2011-2018). CD4+ T cells were isolated from the cells after about 11 days of culture.

The sequenced material came from CD4+ T cells from PBMCs, cultured in vitro. J is TRBJ1-1 and V is TRBV5-1, with D possibly TRBD1 on 5 matching bases. The sequence was collected from a human donor in good health. The CDR3 DNA sequence: TGCGCCAGCAGCGACACGGGGGGTACCACTGAAGCTTTCTTT. Its translation: CASSDTGGTTEAFF.